This TCR beta chain was identified during a study of Tregs in tolerant kidney transplant recipients. Clones were sequenced by immunoSEQ multiplex PCR, and TCRdb holds only the in-frame ones, with some missing. Found here are 50,000 to 80,000 clones, nearly 98% of them singletons; the top ten hold 0.3% to 0.35%. A note on this clone: Its antigen is not identified.

Study-wide findings and caveats: Changing PCR primers prevented nucleotide comparison between some patients' samples. Biological reproducibility was not directly addressed, but technical replication error appeared minimal. Antigen-driven expansion was suggested because donor-specific Tregs expanded more than all Tregs in tolerant patients.

Unstimulated Tregs (CD4+CD25+CD127-) and CD4+CD25- non-Tregs were sorted from PBMCs. The material sequenced was Tregs from blood, taken before the transplant. The source is a human donor who received a combined kidney and bone marrow transplant.

Here the CDR3 reads CASSQVLEGGPASREQYF. For the CDR3, the DNA is TGTGCCAGCAGCCAAGTATTGGAGGGAGGGCCGGCCTCCCGCGAGCAGTACTTC. This chain links TRBV4-2 with TRBJ2-7, with TRBD2 matching over 7 bases. CDR3 length equals 18 residues. Looked up from germline, CDR1 is LGHNA and CDR2 is YNFKEQ. Unmatched junction bases numbered 18, after V lost 1 base and J lost 6 bases.